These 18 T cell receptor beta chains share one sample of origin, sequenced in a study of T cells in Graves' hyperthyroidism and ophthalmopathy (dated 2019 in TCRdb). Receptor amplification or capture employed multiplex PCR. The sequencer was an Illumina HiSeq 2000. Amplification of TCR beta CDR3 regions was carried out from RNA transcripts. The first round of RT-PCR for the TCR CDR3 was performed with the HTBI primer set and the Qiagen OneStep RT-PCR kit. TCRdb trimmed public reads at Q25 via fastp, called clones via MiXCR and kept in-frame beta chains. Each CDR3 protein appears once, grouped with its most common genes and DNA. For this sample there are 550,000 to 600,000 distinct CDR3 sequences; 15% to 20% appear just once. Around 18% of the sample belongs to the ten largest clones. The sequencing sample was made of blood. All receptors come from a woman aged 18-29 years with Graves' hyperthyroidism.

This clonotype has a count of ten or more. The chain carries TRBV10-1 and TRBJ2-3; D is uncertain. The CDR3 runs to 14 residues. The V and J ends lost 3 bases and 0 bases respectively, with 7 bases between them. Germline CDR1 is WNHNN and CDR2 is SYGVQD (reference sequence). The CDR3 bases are TGCGCCAGCAGTGATTCTATTAGCACAGATACGCAGTATTTT. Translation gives CASSDSISTDTQYF.

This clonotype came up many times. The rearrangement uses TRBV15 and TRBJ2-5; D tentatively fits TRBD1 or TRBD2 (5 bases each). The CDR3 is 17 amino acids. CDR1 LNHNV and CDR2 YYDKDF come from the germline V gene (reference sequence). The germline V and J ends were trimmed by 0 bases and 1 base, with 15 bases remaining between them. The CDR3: CATSREGDPRTQETQYF. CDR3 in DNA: TGTGCCACCAGCAGAGAGGGGGATCCACGGACCCAAGAGACCCAGTACTTC. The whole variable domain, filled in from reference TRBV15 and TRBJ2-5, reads DAMVIQNPRYQVTQFGKPVTLSCSQTLNHNVMYWYQQKSSQAPKLLFHYYDKDFNNEADTPDNFQSRRPNTSFCFLDIRSPGLGDTAMYLCATSREGDPRTQETQYFGPGTRLLVL.

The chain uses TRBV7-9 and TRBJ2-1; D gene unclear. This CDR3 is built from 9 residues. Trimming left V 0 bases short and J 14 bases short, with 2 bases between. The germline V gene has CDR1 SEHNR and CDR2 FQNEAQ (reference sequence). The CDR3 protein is CASSLAEFF. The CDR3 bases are TGTGCCAGCAGCTTAGCAGAGTTCTTC. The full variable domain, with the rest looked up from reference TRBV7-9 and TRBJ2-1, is DTGVSQNPRHKITKRGQNVTFRCDPISEHNRLYWYRQTLGQGPEFLTYFQNEAQLEKSRLLSDRFSAERPKGSFSTLEIQRTEQGDSAMYLCASSLAEFFGPGTRLTVL.

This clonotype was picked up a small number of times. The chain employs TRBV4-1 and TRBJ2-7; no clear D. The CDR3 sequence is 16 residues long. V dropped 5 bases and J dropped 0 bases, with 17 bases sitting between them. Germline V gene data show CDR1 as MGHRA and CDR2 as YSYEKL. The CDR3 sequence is CASSRLVAESSYEQYF. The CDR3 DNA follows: TGCGCCAGCAGCAGACTGGTGGCAGAGAGCTCCTACGAGCAGTACTTC.

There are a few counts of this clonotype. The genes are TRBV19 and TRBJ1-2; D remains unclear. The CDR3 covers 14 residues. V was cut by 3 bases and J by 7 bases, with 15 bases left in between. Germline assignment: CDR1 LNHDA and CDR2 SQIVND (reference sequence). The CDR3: CASSIPPGESGYTF. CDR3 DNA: TGTGCCAGTAGTATCCCGCCCGGGGAGAGTGGCTACACCTTC.

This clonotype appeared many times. CDR3: CASIFAREQYF. Here the CDR3 DNA reads TGTGCCAGCATCTTCGCCCGCGAGCAGTACTTC. The V gene is TRBV2, the J gene TRBJ2-7; the D is unclear. The CDR3 spans 11 residues. V was cut by 7 bases and J by 6 bases, with 10 bases left in between. The germline V gene encodes CDR1 SNHLY and CDR2 FYNNEI. Looking up the rest from reference TRBV2 and TRBJ2-7 gives the full variable domain: EPEVTQTPSHQVTQMGQEVILRCVPISNHLYFYWYRQILGQKVEFLVSFYNNEISEKSEIFDDQFSVERPDGSNFTLKIRSTKLEDSAMYFCASIFAREQYFGPGTRLTVT.

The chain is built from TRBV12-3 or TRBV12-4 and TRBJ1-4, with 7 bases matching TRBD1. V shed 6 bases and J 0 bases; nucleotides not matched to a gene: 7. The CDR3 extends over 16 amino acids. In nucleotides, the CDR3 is TGTGCCAGCAGGGTGACAGGGCTCGCAACTAATGAAAAACTGTTTTTT. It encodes CASRVTGLATNEKLFF.

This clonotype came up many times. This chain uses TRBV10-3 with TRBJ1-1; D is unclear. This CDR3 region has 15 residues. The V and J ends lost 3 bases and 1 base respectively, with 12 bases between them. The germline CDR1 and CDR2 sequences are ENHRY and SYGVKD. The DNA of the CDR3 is TGTGCCATCAGTGAAGGTGTATCGGGGAACACTGAAGCTTTCTTT. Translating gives CAISEGVSGNTEAFF.

The CDR3 DNA reads as TGTGCCAGCAGCCAACACCCGGACACAAGCACTTCACCCCTCCACTTT. The encoded protein is CASSQHPDTSTSPLHF. This chain links TRBV14 with TRBJ1-6, with a weak D call TRBD1 (5 bases). The CDR3 extends over 16 amino acids. Trimming left V 2 bases short and J 9 bases short, with 17 bases between. The germline gives CDR1 SGHDN, CDR2 FVKESK. Full variable domain (missing parts from reference TRBV14 and TRBJ1-6): EAGVTQFPSHSVIEKGQTVTLRCDPISGHDNLYWYRRVMGKEIKFLLHFVKESKQDESGMPNNRFLAERTGGTYSTLKVQPAELEDSGVYFCASSQHPDTSTSPLHFGNGTRLTVT.

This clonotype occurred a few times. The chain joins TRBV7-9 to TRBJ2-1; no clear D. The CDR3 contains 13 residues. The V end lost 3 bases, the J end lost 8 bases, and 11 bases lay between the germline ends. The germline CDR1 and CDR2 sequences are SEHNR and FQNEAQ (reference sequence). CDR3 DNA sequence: TGTGCCAGCAGCTTTGCTGCCACCGATGAGCAGTTCTTC. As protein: CASSFAATDEQFF.

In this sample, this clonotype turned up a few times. CDR3 sequence: CASSQDHRGRQETQYF. The CDR3 DNA is TGCGCCAGCAGCCAAGATCACAGGGGGCGCCAAGAGACCCAGTACTTC. The rearrangement uses TRBV4-3 and TRBJ2-5, with TRBD1 matching over 9 bases. CDR3 size: 16 residues. Germline CDR1 is LGHNA and CDR2 is YSLEER. Trimming cost V 0 bases and J 1 base; bases outside gene matches: 3.

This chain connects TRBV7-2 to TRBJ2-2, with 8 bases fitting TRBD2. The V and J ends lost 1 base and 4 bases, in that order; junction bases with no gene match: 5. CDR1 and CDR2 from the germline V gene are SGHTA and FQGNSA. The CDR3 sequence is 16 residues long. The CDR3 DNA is TGTGCCAGCAGCTTAGTGAGCGGGAGTCCCACCGGGGAGCTGTTTTTT. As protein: CASSLVSGSPTGELFF.

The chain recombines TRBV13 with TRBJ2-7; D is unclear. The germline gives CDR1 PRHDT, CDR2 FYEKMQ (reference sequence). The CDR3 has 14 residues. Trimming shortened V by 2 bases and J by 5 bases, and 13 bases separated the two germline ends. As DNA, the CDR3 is TGTGCCAGCAGCTTACGGTGGGTCCCTAACGAGCAGTACTTC. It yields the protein CASSLRWVPNEQYF.

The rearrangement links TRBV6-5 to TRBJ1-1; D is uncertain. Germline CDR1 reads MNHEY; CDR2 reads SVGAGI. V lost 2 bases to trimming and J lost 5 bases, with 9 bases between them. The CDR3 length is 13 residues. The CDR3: CASSYGVGTEAFF. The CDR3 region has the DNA TGTGCCAGCAGTTACGGGGTTGGTACTGAAGCTTTCTTT.

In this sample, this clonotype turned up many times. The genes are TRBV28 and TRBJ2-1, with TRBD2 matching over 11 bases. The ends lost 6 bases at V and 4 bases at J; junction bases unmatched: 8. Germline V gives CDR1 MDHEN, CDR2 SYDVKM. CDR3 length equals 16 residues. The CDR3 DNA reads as TGTGCCAGCAGCGAACTAGCGGGAGATAGTTACAATGAGCAGTTCTTC. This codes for CASSELAGDSYNEQFF.

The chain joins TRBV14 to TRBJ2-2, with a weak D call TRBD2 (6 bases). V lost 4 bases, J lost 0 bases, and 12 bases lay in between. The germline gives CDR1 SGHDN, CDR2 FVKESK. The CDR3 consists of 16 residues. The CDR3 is CASSLTGVTNTGELFF. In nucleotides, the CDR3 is TGTGCCAGCAGCCTCACGGGGGTGACGAACACCGGGGAGCTGTTTTTT. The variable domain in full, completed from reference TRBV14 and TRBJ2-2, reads EAGVTQFPSHSVIEKGQTVTLRCDPISGHDNLYWYRRVMGKEIKFLLHFVKESKQDESGMPNNRFLAERTGGTYSTLKVQPAELEDSGVYFCASSLTGVTNTGELFFGEGSRLTVL.

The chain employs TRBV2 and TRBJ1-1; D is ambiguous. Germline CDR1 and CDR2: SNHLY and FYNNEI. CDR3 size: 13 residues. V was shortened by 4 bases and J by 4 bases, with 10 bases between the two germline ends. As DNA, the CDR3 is TGTGCCAGCAGTGCCCTCCAAGGCACTGAAGCTTTCTTT. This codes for CASSALQGTEAFF.

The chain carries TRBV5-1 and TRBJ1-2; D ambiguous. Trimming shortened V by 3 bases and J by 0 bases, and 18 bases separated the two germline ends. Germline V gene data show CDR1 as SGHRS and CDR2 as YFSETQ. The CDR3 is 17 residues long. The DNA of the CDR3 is TGCGCCAGCAGCTCATCCCCCCTGCGGTCGCCTAACTATGGCTACACCTTC. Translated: CASSSSPLRSPNYGYTF.